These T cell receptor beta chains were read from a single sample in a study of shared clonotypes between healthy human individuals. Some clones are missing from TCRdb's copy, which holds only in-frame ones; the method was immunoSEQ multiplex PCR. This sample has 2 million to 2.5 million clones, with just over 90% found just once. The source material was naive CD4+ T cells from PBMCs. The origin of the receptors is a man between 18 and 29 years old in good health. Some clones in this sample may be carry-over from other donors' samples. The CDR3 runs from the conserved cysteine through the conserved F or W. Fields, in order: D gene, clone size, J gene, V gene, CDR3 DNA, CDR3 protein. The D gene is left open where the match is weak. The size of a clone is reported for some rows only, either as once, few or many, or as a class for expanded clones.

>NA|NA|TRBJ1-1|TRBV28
TGTGCCAGCAGTTTAGGGAGGGAAGCTTTCTTT
CASSLGREAFF
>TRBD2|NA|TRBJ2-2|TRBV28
TGTGCCAGCAGCTCTATAGCGGGAGAGAACACCGGGGAGCTGTTTTTT
CASSSIAGENTGELFF
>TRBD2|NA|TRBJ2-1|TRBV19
TGTGCCAGTAGTACCTCTGGGACTAGCGGCTCCTACAATGAGCAGTTCTTC
CASSTSGTSGSYNEQFF
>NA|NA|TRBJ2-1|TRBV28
TGTGCCAGCGGGCCGGGACGGAGTGTATGGAATGAGCAGTTCTTC
CASGPGRSVWNEQFF
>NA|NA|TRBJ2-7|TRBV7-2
TGTGCCAGCAGCCCCGGAGCAGGGAACTCCGAGCAGTACTTC
CASSPGAGNSEQYF
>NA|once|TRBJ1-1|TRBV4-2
TGTGCCAGCAGCCACGCCTCGCGAGGGGGCACTGAAGCTTTCTTT
CASSHASRGGTEAFF
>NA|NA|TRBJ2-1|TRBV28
TGTGCCAGCAGTTTGGGGAATGAGCAGTTCTTC
CASSLGNEQFF
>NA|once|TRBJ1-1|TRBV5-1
TGCGCCAGCAGGCCGGGTGGCAGTAACACTGAAGCTTTCTTT
CASRPGGSNTEAFF
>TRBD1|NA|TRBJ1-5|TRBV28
TGTGCCAGCAGTTCCCCAGGACAGGTCGGGGGTAGCAATCAGCCCCAGCATTTT
CASSSPGQVGGSNQPQHF
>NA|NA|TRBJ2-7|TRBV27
TGTGCCAGCAGTTTAGTTGGGGTCTACGAGCAGTACTTC
CASSLVGVYEQYF
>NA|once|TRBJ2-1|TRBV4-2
TGTGCCAGCAGCCAAGATTTCAGGGCAGGATCCTACAATGAGCAGTTCTTC
CASSQDFRAGSYNEQFF
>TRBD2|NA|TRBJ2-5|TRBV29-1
TGCAGCGGTACTAGCGGGAGTCGCCAAGAGACCCAGTACTTC
CSGTSGSRQETQYF
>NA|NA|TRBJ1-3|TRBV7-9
TGTGCCAGCACCCATCGATCCGGTTTGAACACCATATATTTT
CASTHRSGLNTIYF
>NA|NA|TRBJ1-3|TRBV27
TGTGCCAGCAGCACACGCTCTGGAAACACCATATATTTT
CASSTRSGNTIYF
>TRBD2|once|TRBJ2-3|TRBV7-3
TGTGCCAGCAGCTTGGGACTAGCGGGAGTAGCAGATACGCAGTATTTT
CASSLGLAGVADTQYF
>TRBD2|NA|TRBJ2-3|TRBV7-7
TGTGCCAGCAGCTTTAGCGGGCTTGGAGATACGCAGTATTTT
CASSFSGLGDTQYF
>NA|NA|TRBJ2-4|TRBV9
TGTGCCAGCAGCGTAGCCGGTAGCGCTAAAAACATTCAGTACTTC
CASSVAGSAKNIQYF
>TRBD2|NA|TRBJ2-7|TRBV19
TGTGCCAGTAGTATCAAGTCGGGACTAACATCCTACGAGCAGTACTTC
CASSIKSGLTSYEQYF
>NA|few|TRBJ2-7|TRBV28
TGTGCCAGCAGTTTAGGATACGAGCAGTACTTC
CASSLGYEQYF
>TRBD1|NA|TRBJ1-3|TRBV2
TGTGCCAGCAGTCCCGACAGGGTAGGCAACACCATATATTTT
CASSPDRVGNTIYF
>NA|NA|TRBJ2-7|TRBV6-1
TGTGCCAGCAGTCCCGACAGGAAAACCTACGAGCAGTACTTC
CASSPDRKTYEQYF